This TCR beta chain was found in a study of shared clonotypes between healthy human individuals. Sequenced by immunoSEQ multiplex PCR; TCRdb stores in-frame clones only, minus some. The sample carries more than 2 million clones, more than 90% recorded once. V lost 3 bases and J lost 7, with 22 bases in between. The CDR3 is 16 amino acids. Germline V gene data show CDR1 as SNHLY and CDR2 as FYNNEI. This sequence originates from a man between 18 and 35 years old in good health. The V and J genes are TRBV2 and TRBJ2-7, with D perhaps TRBD1 or TRBD2 (6 bases each). What was sequenced was naive CD4+ T cells sorted from blood. Subset denoted: CD45RA+ positively selected. The CDR3 DNA reads TGTGCCAGCAGTGACCCTCTAGGGGGAGGAGGATATGAGCAGTACTTC. Encoded protein: CASSDPLGGGGYEQYF. Supplemented by reference TRBV2 and TRBJ2-7, the full variable domain reads EPEVTQTPSHQVTQMGQEVILRCVPISNHLYFYWYRQILGQKVEFLVSFYNNEISEKSEIFDDQFSVERPDGSNFTLKIRSTKLEDSAMYFCASSDPLGGGGYEQYFGPGTRLTVT.